The rows below give T cell receptor beta chains drawn from one sample of a study of human T cells and chemical hapten exposure. MiXCR was run by TCRdb on the RACE reads, yielding one entry per CDR3 protein. The sample shows 130,000 or so distinct CDR3 sequences, approximately 9% of them seen only once. The sample taken for sequencing was whole blood. These receptor sequences come from a male donor in good health. Some clones in this sample may be carry-over from other donors' samples. CDR3s include the opening cysteine and the closing phenylalanine or tryptophan. Fields, in order: CDR3 DNA, CDR3 protein, V gene, clone size, J gene, D gene. D genes are given only for firm matches. Clone size appears in some rows only: once, few, many, or a class for an expanded clone.

TGTGCCAGTAAAGTTGGGGCTGAAGCTTTCTTT,CASKVGAEAFF,TRBV19,.,TRBJ1-1,.
TGCGCCAGCAGCAAGCCGGGACTAGCGGGGGGCTCCTACGAGCAGTACTTC,CASSKPGLAGGSYEQYF,TRBV5-1,many,TRBJ2-7,TRBD2
TGTGCTAGTGGTTTGGTAACCAGCGGTAGAGTCGGAAATGAGCAGTTCTTC,CASGLVTSGRVGNEQFF,TRBV12-5,few,TRBJ2-1,.
TGTGCCAGCAGTCACCCCGGGACAGGGGAGGGTCAGCCCCAGCATTTT,CASSHPGTGEGQPQHF,TRBV6-6,.,TRBJ1-5,TRBD1
TGTGCCAGCAGTTCCGCCACAGGGCCCCCTTCCAATGAGCAGTTCTTC,CASSSATGPPSNEQFF,TRBV12-3/TRBV12-4,.,TRBJ2-1,.
TGTGCCAGCAGCTTACCCGACGGGACAGTTAAGGGGAAAGGGACTGGCTACACCTTC,CASSLPDGTVKGKGTGYTF,TRBV7-4,few,TRBJ1-2,TRBD1
TGTGCCAGCAGTAGACCGGGACAGGGCCCCTACGAGCAGTACTTC,CASSRPGQGPYEQYF,TRBV12-3/TRBV12-4,.,TRBJ2-7,TRBD1
TGTGCCAGCAGCTCCCCTTCCCGGACAGGTCCCTATGGCTACACCTTC,CASSSPSRTGPYGYTF,TRBV7-9,once,TRBJ1-2,TRBD1
TGTGCCAGCAGCAAGACCGGACCTGAAGCTTTCTTT,CASSKTGPEAFF,TRBV13,many,TRBJ1-1,.
TGCGCCAGCAGCTTTAGCGGGGGGACCTACGAGCAGTACTTC,CASSFSGGTYEQYF,TRBV5-1,.,TRBJ2-7,TRBD2
TGTGCCAGCAGTTTCAGGGCTAGCGGACAAGAGACCCAGTACTTC,CASSFRASGQETQYF,TRBV27,few,TRBJ2-5,TRBD2
TGTGCCAGCAGTGAATACCAGCGGGCGCCCACAGATACGCAGTATTTT,CASSEYQRAPTDTQYF,TRBV6-1,.,TRBJ2-3,.
TGCGCCAGCAGCTTGAACGGCCCCGAAAAACTGTTTTTT,CASSLNGPEKLFF,TRBV5-1,.,TRBJ1-4,.
TGTGCCAGCAGCGGGATTACAGGGGCCAATCAGCCCCAGCATTTT,CASSGITGANQPQHF,TRBV6-1,many,TRBJ1-5,TRBD1
TGTGCCAGCAGTTTTTTGACAGGAACTAATCAGCCCCAGCATTTT,CASSFLTGTNQPQHF,TRBV6-2/TRBV6-3,.,TRBJ1-5,.
TGCAGTGCTACTGGGACGGCTTATGAAGCTTTCTTT,CSATGTAYEAFF,TRBV20-1,.,TRBJ1-1,.
TGTGCCAGCGGGGACAGGTTGAACACTGAAGCTTTCTTT,CASGDRLNTEAFF,TRBV25-1,many,TRBJ1-1,TRBD1
TGTGCCAGCAGTTCCGGACTAGCGGGATTACGACCCTACAATGAGCAGTTCTTC,CASSSGLAGLRPYNEQFF,TRBV6-2/TRBV6-3,few,TRBJ2-1,TRBD2
TGCGCCAGCAGCCAAGACCGAACGCCGACAGGGGCTGGAAACACCATATATTTT,CASSQDRTPTGAGNTIYF,TRBV4-3,few,TRBJ1-3,TRBD1
TGTGCCAGCAGCACCGCGGACCGATCCACAGATACGCAGTATTTT,CASSTADRSTDTQYF,TRBV9,few,TRBJ2-3,.
TGCGCCAGCAGCCAAGCGCTGACAGGGGCCTTCTCTGGTGGAAACACCATATATTTT,CASSQALTGAFSGGNTIYF,TRBV4-1,.,TRBJ1-3,TRBD1
TGCAGCGCTCCGACAGGGACGGGGAGTCAGCCCCAGCATTTT,CSAPTGTGSQPQHF,TRBV29-1,few,TRBJ1-5,TRBD1
TGCAGTGCTCGAGGGGGCGGGGGGTTTTACAATGAGCAGTTCTTC,CSARGGGGFYNEQFF,TRBV20-1,.,TRBJ2-1,.
TGTGCCAGCAGCGTAAGGGGAGAGGACACTGAAGCTTTCTTT,CASSVRGEDTEAFF,TRBV7-9,.,TRBJ1-1,.
TGCGCCAGCAGCGGAGGGACGATAAACACCGGGGAGCTGTTTTTT,CASSGGTINTGELFF,TRBV5-1,.,TRBJ2-2,.
TGTGCTAGTGGTCCGGAGGACAGGGAAGAGACCCAGTACTTC,CASGPEDREETQYF,TRBV12-5,few,TRBJ2-5,TRBD1
TGTGCCAGCAGCTGGGGACAGGGAGGTGAGCAGTTCTTC,CASSWGQGGEQFF,TRBV7-9,.,TRBJ2-1,TRBD1
TGTGCCATCGAGTTAGCGGGAGGGGATGAGCAGTTCTTC,CAIELAGGDEQFF,TRBV12-3/TRBV12-4,.,TRBJ2-1,TRBD2
TGCGCCATCAGCTCACCTTCTAGCGGGACTATTCTCGAGCAGTACTTC,CAISSPSSGTILEQYF,TRBV4-1,once,TRBJ2-7,TRBD2
TGTGCCAGTAGTATGGTGACTAGCGGAACCTACGAGCAGTACTTC,CASSMVTSGTYEQYF,TRBV19,.,TRBJ2-7,TRBD2
TGTGCCAGTAGTTTCACAGGGGAGGCTGAAGCTTTCTTT,CASSFTGEAEAFF,TRBV19,many,TRBJ1-1,TRBD1
TGTGCCAGCATCATCCCGGGACAGTCTGAAGCTTTCTTT,CASIIPGQSEAFF,TRBV6-5,few,TRBJ1-1,TRBD1
TGTGCCAGCAGTGAAGCGCTTGACAGGGACAACACTGAAGCTTTCTTT,CASSEALDRDNTEAFF,TRBV2,few,TRBJ1-1,TRBD1
TGTGCCAGCAGCGCGGGGACTAGCAGATACAATGAGCAGTTCTTC,CASSAGTSRYNEQFF,TRBV9,.,TRBJ2-1,TRBD2
TGCGCCAGCAGCTTGAATACAGGAAACAATGAGCAGTTCTTC,CASSLNTGNNEQFF,TRBV5-1,few,TRBJ2-1,.
TGTGCCAGCAGCAACTTCCCTCATGGGGATGAGCAGTACTTC,CASSNFPHGDEQYF,TRBV21-1,few,TRBJ2-7,.
TGTGCCAGCAGTTACGGTACTAGCGATCAAGAGACCCAGTACTTC,CASSYGTSDQETQYF,TRBV6-6,many,TRBJ2-5,TRBD2
TGCAGCGTTGGGGGGGGCACCGGGGAGCTGTTTTTT,CSVGGGTGELFF,TRBV29-1,many,TRBJ2-2,TRBD2
TGTGCCAGCAGCTCGTGGGGGGGTTACAATGAGCAGTTCTTC,CASSSWGGYNEQFF,TRBV5-4,.,TRBJ2-1,TRBD2
TGTGCCAGCAGCTTAGTTCCCGGCACTGAAGCTTTCTTT,CASSLVPGTEAFF,TRBV11-1,few,TRBJ1-1,.
TGCAGTGCTAGTAGTGTTTCGAGCAATCAGCCCCAGCATTTT,CSASSVSSNQPQHF,TRBV20-1,few,TRBJ1-5,.
TGCAGTGCTAGACGTTGGGACAGTCAAGAGACCCAGTACTTC,CSARRWDSQETQYF,TRBV20-1,once,TRBJ2-5,TRBD1
TGCAGTGCTATAATACACCCTAACTATGGCTACACCTTC,CSAIIHPNYGYTF,TRBV20-1,few,TRBJ1-2,.
TGCGCCAGCAGCTTGAGCAGGCCCAATGAGCAGTTCTTC,CASSLSRPNEQFF,TRBV5-1,many,TRBJ2-1,.
TGTGCCAGCAGCTCTGGACAGGAGACCTTGCAGTATGGCTACACCTTC,CASSSGQETLQYGYTF,TRBV7-9,few,TRBJ1-2,TRBD1
TGTGCCAGCAGTCTAGGGACAGCCGGCTCCGTTGACACCGGGGAGCTGTTTTTT,CASSLGTAGSVDTGELFF,TRBV12-3/TRBV12-4,.,TRBJ2-2,TRBD1
TGTGCCAGCAGTGACCGGTCAGGCTTCTATGGCTACACCTTC,CASSDRSGFYGYTF,TRBV12-3/TRBV12-4,many,TRBJ1-2,.
TGCAGTGCCGCGGGGACTAGCGGGAGGGAAGATACGCAGTATTTT,CSAAGTSGREDTQYF,TRBV20-1,few,TRBJ2-3,TRBD2
TGCGCCAGCAGCTTGGGGGCGCCGAACACTGAAGCTTTCTTT,CASSLGAPNTEAFF,TRBV5-1,.,TRBJ1-1,.